This TCR beta chain was retrieved from a study of molecular identifiers for immune sequencing clone quantification. Study results and caveats: Underestimated sizes of highly expanded clones could result from identical TCR molecules that share a barcode.

The CDR3 contains 14 residues. Germline V gene lookup returns CDR1 MDHEN and CDR2 SYDVKM. TCRdb re-analysed the PCR reads in MiXCR, keeping a single row per CDR3 protein. The sample includes 400,000 to 600,000 distinct CDR3 sequences, roughly a fifth of them seen just once. Concerning this clonotype itself: Its antigen is not identified. At one end, the junction sequence differs from germline, possibly due to a read error.

The V and J genes are TRBV28 and TRBJ1-5, with a weak D call TRBD1 (6 bases). The sequenced sample consisted of naive CD8+ T cells from blood, with Jurkat cell RNA spiked in. Documented subset: FACS-sorted CD8+CD4-CCR7+CD45RA+ naive T cells. The receptor was isolated from a human donor in good health. Some libraries in this study had Jurkat cell RNA spiked in. Here the CDR3 reads CAGSLGHSNQPQHF. CDR3 DNA sequence: TGTGCCGGCAGTTTGGGACATAGCAATCAGCCCCAGCATTTT. Full variable domain (rest looked up from reference TRBV28 and TRBJ1-5): DVKVTQSSRYLVKRTGEKVFLECVQDMDHENMFWYRQDPGLGLRLIYFSYDVKMKEKGDIPEGYSVSREKKERFSLILESASTNQTSMYLCAGSLGHSNQPQHFGDGTRLSIL.